The entry that follows covers one T cell receptor (beta chain) sequence. How the authors handled the data: Quantification of nucleated cells was approximated via reference gene primer amplification. Libraries were prepared by immunoSEQ multiplex PCR; TCRdb keeps only in-frame clonotypes and omits some of them. The V and J calls and the clone size are those of that table, but D and trimming were determined from the DNA. This table holds roughly 63,000 clones, about 88% found once. Germline V gene lookup returns CDR1 SGHTA and CDR2 FQGNSA. This CDR3 has 15 amino acids. Trimming removed 1 base at V and 6 bases at J, with 13 bases between. This sample was included in a study of blood T cell repertoires in COVID-19. Across the study: Acute and convalescent COVID-19 specimens originated in the United States, Italy and Spain. PBMCs, B-cell-depleted T cells, or T cells provided the cDNA or gDNA that made up the material.

The chain is built from TRBV7-2 and TRBJ2-1; weak D call: TRBD2 (6 bases). This clonotype was obtained from a man aged 45-65 years with active COVID-19. The sample comprised peripheral blood. The CDR3 reads CASSLGGAAFNEQFF. CDR3 bases: TGTGCCAGCAGCTTAGGCGGGGCGGCGTTCAATGAGCAGTTCTTC.